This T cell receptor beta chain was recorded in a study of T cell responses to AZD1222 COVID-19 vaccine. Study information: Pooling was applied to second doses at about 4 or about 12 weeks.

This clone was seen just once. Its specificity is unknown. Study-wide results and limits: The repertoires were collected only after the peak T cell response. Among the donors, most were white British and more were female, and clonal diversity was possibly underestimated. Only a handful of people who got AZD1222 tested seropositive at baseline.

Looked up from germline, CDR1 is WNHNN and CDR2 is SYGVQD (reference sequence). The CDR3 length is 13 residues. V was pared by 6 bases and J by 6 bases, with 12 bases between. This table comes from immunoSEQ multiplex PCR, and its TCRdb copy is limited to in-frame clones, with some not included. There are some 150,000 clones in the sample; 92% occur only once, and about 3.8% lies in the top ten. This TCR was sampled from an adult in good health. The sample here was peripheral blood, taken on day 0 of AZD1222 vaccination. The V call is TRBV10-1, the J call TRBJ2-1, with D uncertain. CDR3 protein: CASSSVGRNEQFF. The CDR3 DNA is TGCGCCAGCAGCTCCGTTGGTCGCAATGAGCAGTTCTTC.